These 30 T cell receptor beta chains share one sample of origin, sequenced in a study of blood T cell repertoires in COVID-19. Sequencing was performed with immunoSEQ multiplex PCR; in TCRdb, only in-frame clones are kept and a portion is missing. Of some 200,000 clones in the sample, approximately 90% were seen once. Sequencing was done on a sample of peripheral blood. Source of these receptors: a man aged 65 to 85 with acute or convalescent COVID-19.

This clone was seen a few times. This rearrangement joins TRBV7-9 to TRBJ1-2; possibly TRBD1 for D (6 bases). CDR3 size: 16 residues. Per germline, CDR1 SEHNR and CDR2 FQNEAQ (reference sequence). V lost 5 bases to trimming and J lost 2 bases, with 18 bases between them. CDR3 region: CASSHHQSTGNYGYTF. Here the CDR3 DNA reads TGTGCCAGCAGCCACCATCAGAGTACAGGGAACTATGGCTACACCTTC.

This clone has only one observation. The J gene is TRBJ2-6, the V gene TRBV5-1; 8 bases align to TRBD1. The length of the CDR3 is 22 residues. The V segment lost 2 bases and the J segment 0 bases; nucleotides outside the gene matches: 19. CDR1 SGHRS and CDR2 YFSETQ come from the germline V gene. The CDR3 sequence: CASSLFGQGATPTSSGANVLTF. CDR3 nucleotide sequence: TGCGCCAGCAGCTTATTCGGGCAGGGGGCCACCCCCACGAGCTCTGGGGCCAACGTCCTGACTTTC. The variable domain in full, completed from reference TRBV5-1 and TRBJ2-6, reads KAGVTQTPRYLIKTRGQQVTLSCSPISGHRSVSWYQQTPGQGLQFLFEYFSETQRNKGNFPGRFSGRQFSNSRSEMNVSTLELGDSALYLCASSLFGQGATPTSSGANVLTFGAGSRLTVL.

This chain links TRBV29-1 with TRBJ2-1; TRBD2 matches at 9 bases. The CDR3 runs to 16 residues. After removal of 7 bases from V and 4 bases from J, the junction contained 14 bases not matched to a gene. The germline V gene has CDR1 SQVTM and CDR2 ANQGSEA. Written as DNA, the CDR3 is TGCAGCGCAACCGGGACTAGCAAAGGGGGTTACAATGAGCAGTTCTTC. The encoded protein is CSATGTSKGGYNEQFF.

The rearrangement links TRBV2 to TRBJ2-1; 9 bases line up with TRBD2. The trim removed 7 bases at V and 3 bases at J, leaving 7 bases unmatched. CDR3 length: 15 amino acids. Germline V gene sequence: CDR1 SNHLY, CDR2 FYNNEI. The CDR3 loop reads CASMGGRADYNEQFF. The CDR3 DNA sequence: TGTGCCAGCATGGGCGGGAGGGCCGACTACAATGAGCAGTTCTTC.

The DNA for the CDR3 is TGTGCCAGCAGCCGACAGGGGAACACTGAAGCTTTCTTT. This sequence encodes CASSRQGNTEAFF. V usage is TRBV14 and J usage is TRBJ1-1; 7 bases fit TRBD1. CDR1 is SGHDN and CDR2 is FVKESK in the germline V gene. V shed 4 bases and J 1 base; nucleotides not matched to a gene: 0. There are 13 residues in the CDR3.

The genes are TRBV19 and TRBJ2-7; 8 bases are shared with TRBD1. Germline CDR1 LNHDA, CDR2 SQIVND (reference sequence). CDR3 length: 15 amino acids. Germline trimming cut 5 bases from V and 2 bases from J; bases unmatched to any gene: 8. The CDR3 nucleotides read TGTGCCAGTAGTCAGGACAGGGTAGGCGCCTACGAGCAGTACTTC. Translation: CASSQDRVGAYEQYF. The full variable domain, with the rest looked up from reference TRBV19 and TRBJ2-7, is DGGITQSPKYLFRKEGQNVTLSCEQNLNHDAMYWYRQDPGQGLRLIYYSQIVNDFQKGDIAEGYSVSREKKESFPLTVTSAQKNPTAFYLCASSQDRVGAYEQYFGPGTRLTVT.

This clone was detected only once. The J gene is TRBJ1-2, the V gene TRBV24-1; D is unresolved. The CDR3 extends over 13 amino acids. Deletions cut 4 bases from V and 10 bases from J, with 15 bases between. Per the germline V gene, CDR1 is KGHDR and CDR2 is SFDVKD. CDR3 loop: CATSDPKTLNYTF. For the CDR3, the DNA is TGTGCCACCAGTGACCCAAAAACCCTAAACTACACCTTC.

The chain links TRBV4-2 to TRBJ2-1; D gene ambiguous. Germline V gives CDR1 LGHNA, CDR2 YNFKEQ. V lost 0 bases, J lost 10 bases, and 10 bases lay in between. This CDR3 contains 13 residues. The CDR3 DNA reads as TGTGCCAGCAGCCAAGAGACTGGCGGCGAGCAGTTCTTC. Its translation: CASSQETGGEQFF.

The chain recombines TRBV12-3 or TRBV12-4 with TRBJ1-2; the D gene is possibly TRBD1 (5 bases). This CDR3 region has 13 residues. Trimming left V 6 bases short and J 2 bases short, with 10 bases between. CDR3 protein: CASSQTANYGYTF. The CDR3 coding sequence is TGTGCCAGCAGCCAGACAGCAAACTATGGCTACACCTTC.

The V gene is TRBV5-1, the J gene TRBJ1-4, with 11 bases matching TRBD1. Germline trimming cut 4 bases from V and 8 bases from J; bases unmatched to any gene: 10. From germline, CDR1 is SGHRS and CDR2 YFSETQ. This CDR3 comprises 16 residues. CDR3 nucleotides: TGCGCCAGCAGCCTGGGGACAGGGGGGGGAGCCGAAAAACTGTTTTTT. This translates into CASSLGTGGGAEKLFF. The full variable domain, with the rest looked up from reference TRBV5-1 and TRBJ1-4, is KAGVTQTPRYLIKTRGQQVTLSCSPISGHRSVSWYQQTPGQGLQFLFEYFSETQRNKGNFPGRFSGRQFSNSRSEMNVSTLELGDSALYLCASSLGTGGGAEKLFFGSGTQLSVL.

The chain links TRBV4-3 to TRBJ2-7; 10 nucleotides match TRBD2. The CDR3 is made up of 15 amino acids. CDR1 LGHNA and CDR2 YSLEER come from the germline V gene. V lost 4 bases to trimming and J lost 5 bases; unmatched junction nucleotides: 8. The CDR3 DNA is TGCGCCAGCAGCCTTTTAGCGGGAGGAGGAAACGAGCAGTACTTC. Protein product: CASSLLAGGGNEQYF.

The DNA for the CDR3 is TGTGCCAGTAGTATGTCCGCAGGCACAGATACGCAGTATTTT. It encodes CASSMSAGTDTQYF. The rearrangement uses TRBV19 and TRBJ2-3; D is unresolved. Trimming left V 3 bases short and J 1 base short, with 8 bases between. CDR1 is LNHDA and CDR2 is SQIVND in the germline V gene (reference sequence). The CDR3 is 14 residues long.

The CDR3 loop reads CASSPADREGQPQHF. DNA of the CDR3: TGTGCCAGTAGCCCCGCGGACAGGGAGGGTCAGCCCCAGCATTTT. V gene TRBV19 combines with J gene TRBJ1-5; 8 positions agree with TRBD1. CDR3 length: 15 residues. V shed 6 bases and J 6 bases; nucleotides not matched to a gene: 10. Germline assignment: CDR1 LNHDA and CDR2 SQIVND (reference sequence).

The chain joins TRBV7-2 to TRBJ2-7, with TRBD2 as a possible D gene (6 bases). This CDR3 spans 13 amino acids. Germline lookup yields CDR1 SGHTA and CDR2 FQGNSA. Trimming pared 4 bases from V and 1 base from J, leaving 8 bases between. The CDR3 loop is CASSWGVSYEQYF. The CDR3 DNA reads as TGTGCCAGCAGCTGGGGGGTTTCCTACGAGCAGTACTTC.

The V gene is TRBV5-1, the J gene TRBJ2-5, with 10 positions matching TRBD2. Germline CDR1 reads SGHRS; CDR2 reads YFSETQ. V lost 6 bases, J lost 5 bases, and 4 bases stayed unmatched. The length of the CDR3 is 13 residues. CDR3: CASKREGLETQYF. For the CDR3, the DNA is TGCGCCAGCAAGCGGGAGGGGTTGGAGACCCAGTACTTC.

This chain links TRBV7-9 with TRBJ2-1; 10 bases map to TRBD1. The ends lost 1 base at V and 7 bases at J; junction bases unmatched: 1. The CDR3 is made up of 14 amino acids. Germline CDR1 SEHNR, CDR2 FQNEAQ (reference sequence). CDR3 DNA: TGTGCCAGCAGCTTAGGGACAGGGGGGAATGAGCAGTTCTTC. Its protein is CASSLGTGGNEQFF. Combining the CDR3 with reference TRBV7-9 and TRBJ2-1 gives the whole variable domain DTGVSQNPRHKITKRGQNVTFRCDPISEHNRLYWYRQTLGQGPEFLTYFQNEAQLEKSRLLSDRFSAERPKGSFSTLEIQRTEQGDSAMYLCASSLGTGGNEQFFGPGTRLTVL.

CDR3 region: CASSQDSTLVNEQFF. CDR3 bases: TGTGCCAGCAGCCAAGACTCTACCCTTGTCAATGAGCAGTTCTTC. The V gene is TRBV7-3, the J gene TRBJ2-1; D gene uncertain. Germline CDR1 is SGHTA and CDR2 is FQGTGA. Trimming took 5 bases from V and 6 from J, leaving 17 bases between them. The CDR3 runs 15 residues.

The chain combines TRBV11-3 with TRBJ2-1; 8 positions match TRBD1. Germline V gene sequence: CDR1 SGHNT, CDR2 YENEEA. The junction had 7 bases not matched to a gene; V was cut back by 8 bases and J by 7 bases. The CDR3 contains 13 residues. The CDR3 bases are TGTGCCAGCGGGCAGGGGGCGGGAAATGAGCAGTTCTTC. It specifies CASGQGAGNEQFF. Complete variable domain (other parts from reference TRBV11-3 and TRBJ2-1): EAGVVQSPRYKIIEKKQPVAFWCNPISGHNTLYWYLQNLGQGPELLIRYENEEAVDDSQLPKDRFSAERLKGVDSTLKIQPAELGDSAVYLCASGQGAGNEQFFGPGTRLTVL.

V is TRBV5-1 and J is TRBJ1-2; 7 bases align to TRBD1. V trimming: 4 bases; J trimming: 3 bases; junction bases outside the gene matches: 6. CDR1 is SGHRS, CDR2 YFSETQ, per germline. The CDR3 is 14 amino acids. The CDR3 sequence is CASSLRQGDYGYTF. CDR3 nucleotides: TGCGCCAGCAGCCTAAGACAGGGTGACTATGGCTACACCTTC.

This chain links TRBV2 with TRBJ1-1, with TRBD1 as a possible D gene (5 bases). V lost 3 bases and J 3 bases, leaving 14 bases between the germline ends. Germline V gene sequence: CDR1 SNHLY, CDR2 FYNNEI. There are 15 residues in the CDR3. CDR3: CASSETGTPHTEAFF. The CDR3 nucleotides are TGTGCCAGCAGTGAGACCGGGACTCCCCACACTGAAGCTTTCTTT.

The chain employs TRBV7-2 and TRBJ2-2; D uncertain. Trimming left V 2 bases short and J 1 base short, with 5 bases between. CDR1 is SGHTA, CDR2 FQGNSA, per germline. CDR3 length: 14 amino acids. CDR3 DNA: TGTGCCAGCAGCTTATCCATGAACACCGGGGAGCTGTTTTTT. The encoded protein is CASSLSMNTGELFF. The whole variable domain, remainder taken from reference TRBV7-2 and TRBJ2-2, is GAGVSQSPSNKVTEKGKDVELRCDPISGHTALYWYRQSLGQGLEFLIYFQGNSAPDKSGLPSDRFSAERTGGSVSTLTIQRTQQEDSAVYLCASSLSMNTGELFFGEGSRLTVL.

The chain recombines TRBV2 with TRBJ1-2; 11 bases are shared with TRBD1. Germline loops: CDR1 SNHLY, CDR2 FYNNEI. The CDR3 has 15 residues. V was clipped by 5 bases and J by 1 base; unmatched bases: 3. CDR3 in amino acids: CASSWDRGNNYGYTF. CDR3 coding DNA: TGTGCCAGCAGTTGGGACAGGGGGAATAACTATGGCTACACCTTC.

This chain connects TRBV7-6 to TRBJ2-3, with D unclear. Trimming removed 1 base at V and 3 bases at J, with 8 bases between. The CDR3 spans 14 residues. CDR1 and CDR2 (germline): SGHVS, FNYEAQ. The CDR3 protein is CASSLGYFTDTQYF. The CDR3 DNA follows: TGTGCCAGCAGCTTAGGTTACTTTACAGATACGCAGTATTTT.

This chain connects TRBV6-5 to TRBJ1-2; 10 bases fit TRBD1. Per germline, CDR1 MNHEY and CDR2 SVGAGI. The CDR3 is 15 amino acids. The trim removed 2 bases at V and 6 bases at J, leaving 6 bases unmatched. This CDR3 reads CASSYGPGTGDGYTF. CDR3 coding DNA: TGTGCCAGCAGTTACGGTCCCGGGACAGGGGATGGCTACACCTTC.

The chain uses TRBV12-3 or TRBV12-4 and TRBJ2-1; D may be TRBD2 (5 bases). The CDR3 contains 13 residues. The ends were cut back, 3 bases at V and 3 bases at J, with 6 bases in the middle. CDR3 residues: CASSFRDYNEQFF. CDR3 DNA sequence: TGTGCCAGCAGTTTCCGGGACTACAATGAGCAGTTCTTC.

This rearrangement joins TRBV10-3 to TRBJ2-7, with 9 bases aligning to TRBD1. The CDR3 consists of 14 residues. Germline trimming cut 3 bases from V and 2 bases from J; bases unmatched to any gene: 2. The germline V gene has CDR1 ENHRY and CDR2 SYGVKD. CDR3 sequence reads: CAISERQGAYEQYF. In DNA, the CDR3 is TGTGCCATCAGTGAAAGACAGGGGGCCTACGAGCAGTACTTC.

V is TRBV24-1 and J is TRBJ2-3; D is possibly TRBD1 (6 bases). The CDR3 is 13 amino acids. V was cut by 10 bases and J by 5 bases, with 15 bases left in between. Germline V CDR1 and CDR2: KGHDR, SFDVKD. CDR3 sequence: CATGTPSGDTQYF. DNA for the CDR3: TGTGCCACAGGGACACCCTCCGGAGATACGCAGTATTTT.

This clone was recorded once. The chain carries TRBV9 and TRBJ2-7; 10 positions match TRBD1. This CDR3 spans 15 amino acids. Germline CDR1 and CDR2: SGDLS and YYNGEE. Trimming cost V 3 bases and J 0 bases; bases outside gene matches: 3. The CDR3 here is CASSEGQGSSYEQYF. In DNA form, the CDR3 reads TGTGCCAGCAGCGAGGGACAGGGGAGCTCCTACGAGCAGTACTTC.

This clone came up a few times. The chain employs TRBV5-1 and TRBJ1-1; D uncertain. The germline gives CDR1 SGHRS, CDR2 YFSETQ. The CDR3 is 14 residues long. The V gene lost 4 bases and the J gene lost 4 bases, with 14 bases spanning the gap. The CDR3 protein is CASSETAAGTEAFF. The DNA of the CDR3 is TGCGCCAGCAGCGAGACCGCCGCAGGCACTGAAGCTTTCTTT. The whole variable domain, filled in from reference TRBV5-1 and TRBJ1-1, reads KAGVTQTPRYLIKTRGQQVTLSCSPISGHRSVSWYQQTPGQGLQFLFEYFSETQRNKGNFPGRFSGRQFSNSRSEMNVSTLELGDSALYLCASSETAAGTEAFFGQGTRLTVV.

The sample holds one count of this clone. In DNA form, the CDR3 reads TGTGCCACCAGCAGGGGTAGTAGCTTTTACAATGAGCAGTTCTTC. It is translated as CATSRGSSFYNEQFF. This chain links TRBV15 with TRBJ2-1; no clear D gene. Germline CDR1 LNHNV, CDR2 YYDKDF (reference sequence). This CDR3 comprises 15 residues. With 3 bases removed from V and 4 bases from J, the gap between germline ends came to 13 bases.